This is a list of T cell receptor beta chains from one sample in a study of T-cell memory formation after mild COVID-19. From the 5' RACE reads, TCRdb called clonotypes with MiXCR, one entry per CDR3 protein. The data show fewer than 450,000 distinct CDR3 sequences, under 25% seen once. The source material was PBMCs or a T cell subset sorted from them (not recorded which). The receptors were sampled from an adult woman who had mild COVID-19 (a few samples of this study predate the infection). Cell type and time point are not known. CDR3s include the opening cysteine and the closing phenylalanine or tryptophan. Fields, in order: D gene, J gene, clone size, V gene, CDR3 DNA, CDR3 protein. The D gene is left open where the match is weak. Clone sizes are given selectively: once, few, many, or a class where the clone is expanded.

.	TRBJ1-5	many	TRBV12-3/TRBV12-4	TGTGCCAGCAGTTTTAGGGGCAATCAGCCCCAGCATTTT	CASSFRGNQPQHF
.	TRBJ2-7	many	TRBV5-1	TGCGCCAGCAGCTTGTCCGGGACAACCTACGAGCAGTACTTC	CASSLSGTTYEQYF
.	TRBJ2-1	.	TRBV11-1	TGTGCCAGCAGCATACTATCCGGGGTGTACAATGAGCAGTTCTTC	CASSILSGVYNEQFF
.	TRBJ2-2	many	TRBV4-3	TGCGCCAGCAGCCAAGGACGGGACTTCAACACCGGGGAGCTGTTTTTT	CASSQGRDFNTGELFF
.	TRBJ2-6	few	TRBV7-9	TGTGCCAGCAGCTTAGCGCTCTCGGGTTTCTCTGGGGCCAACGTCCTGACTTTC	CASSLALSGFSGANVLTF
.	TRBJ1-2	.	TRBV5-6	TGTGCCAGCAGCTTGGTAGGAGGCGCTAACTATGGCTACACCTTC	CASSLVGGANYGYTF
.	TRBJ2-7	.	TRBV4-1	TGCGCCAGCAGCCAAGATTGGCTTAGTGCCACCTACGAGCAGTACTTC	CASSQDWLSATYEQYF
TRBD1	TRBJ2-7	.	TRBV20-1	TGCAGTGCTAGGGGTTCCGCGGGACAGGTCTACGAGCAGTACTTC	CSARGSAGQVYEQYF
.	TRBJ2-2	few	TRBV27	TGTGCCAGCAGTTCCGGGCAGTTCACCGGGGAGCTGTTTTTT	CASSSGQFTGELFF
TRBD1	TRBJ1-5	few	TRBV20-1	TGCAGTGCTTGGGACAGGGGGCTTATTCGCAATCAGCCCCAGCATTTT	CSAWDRGLIRNQPQHF
TRBD2	TRBJ2-1	.	TRBV6-5	TGTGCCAGCATGGATAGCGGGGGGTCCTACAATGAGCAGTTCTTC	CASMDSGGSYNEQFF
TRBD1	TRBJ1-4	few	TRBV4-3	TGCGCCAGCAGCCACCCTCGGACCGGGACAGGGGGGGAAAAACTGTTTTTT	CASSHPRTGTGGEKLFF
.	TRBJ1-4	.	TRBV24-1	.	CATSDPQLIRTKNCFF
.	TRBJ2-2	.	TRBV6-1	TGTGCCAGCGGTGGCAGCGCGAACACCGGGGAGCTGTTTTTT	CASGGSANTGELFF
TRBD2	TRBJ2-3	.	TRBV5-1	TGCGCCAGCAGCTTGCCGGGACTAGTCAACACAGATACGCAGTATTTT	CASSLPGLVNTDTQYF
TRBD1	TRBJ2-7	few	TRBV7-9	TGTGCCAGCAGCTTAGCCGGACAGGGTCTCTACGAGCAGTACTTC	CASSLAGQGLYEQYF
.	TRBJ1-5	many	TRBV2	TGTGCCAGCAGCGCAGGGGCAGGGGCTAGGGATCAGCCCCAGCATTTT	CASSAGAGARDQPQHF
TRBD1	TRBJ2-3	.	TRBV12-3/TRBV12-4	TGTGCCAGCAGTTTACCCCCACAGGGGCTGGGGACAGATACGCAGTATTTT	CASSLPPQGLGTDTQYF
TRBD2	TRBJ2-1	few	TRBV9	TGTGCCAGCAGCGTTGGGACTACTAATGAGCAGTTCTTC	CASSVGTTNEQFF
.	TRBJ2-7	.	TRBV12-3/TRBV12-4	TGTGCCAGCAGTTTCGGGGGGCTAGGCGAGCAGTACTTC	CASSFGGLGEQYF
TRBD2	TRBJ2-1	few	TRBV9	TGTGCCAGCAGCCTACGTAGCGGGACCTACGAGCAGTTCTTC	CASSLRSGTYEQFF
TRBD2	TRBJ2-7	.	TRBV12-3/TRBV12-4	TGTGCCAGCAGCCCAGCGGGGGCCCATTTCGAGCAGTACTTC	CASSPAGAHFEQYF
TRBD2	TRBJ2-1	.	TRBV7-8	TGTGCCAGCAGCTCCTTACTAGCGGGAGAGGAGAATGAGCAGTTCTTC	CASSSLLAGEENEQFF
.	TRBJ1-1	.	TRBV7-2	TGTGCCAGCAGCAGTCAGGGAAGGGGGACTAGGACTGAAGCTTTCTTT	CASSSQGRGTRTEAFF
.	TRBJ2-1	.	TRBV3-1	TGTGCCAGCAGCCCAACAAAGGGGCCATACAATGAGCAGTTCTTC	CASSPTKGPYNEQFF
.	TRBJ2-7	few	TRBV20-1	TGCAGTGCTAGAGATGGCCTGCAGGGCTACGAGCAGTACTTC	CSARDGLQGYEQYF
.	TRBJ2-7	few	TRBV27	TGTGCCAGCAGACCCCGACCCTCCCTCGAGCAGTACTTC	CASRPRPSLEQYF
.	TRBJ1-4	.	TRBV7-2	TGTGCCAGCAGCCGGAAGGGGAGTGAAAAACTGTTTTTT	CASSRKGSEKLFF
.	TRBJ2-1	.	TRBV7-9	TGTGCCAGCAGCCAGGGCGGGAATCTACATACGAATGAGCAGTTCTTC	CASSQGGNLHTNEQFF
.	TRBJ1-5	.	TRBV19	TGTGCCAGTAGTATATCGTTAGATCAGCCCCAGCATTTT	CASSISLDQPQHF
.	TRBJ1-5	.	TRBV12-3/TRBV12-4	TGTGCCAGCAGTTTAGGTTCGACAGCTAATCAGCCCCAGCATTTT	CASSLGSTANQPQHF
.	TRBJ2-7	.	TRBV19	TGTGCCAGTAGTATACGGGGGAGGCCCTACGAGCAGTACTTC	CASSIRGRPYEQYF
.	TRBJ2-1	.	TRBV7-3	TGTGCCAGCAGTTTCGGGGGATACTCCTACAATGAGCAGTTCTTC	CASSFGGYSYNEQFF
.	TRBJ2-1	few	TRBV7-9	TGTGCCACCAAGGAAGTGGTCTCCTACAATGAGCAGTTCTTC	CATKEVVSYNEQFF
TRBD2	TRBJ2-7	few	TRBV7-2	TGTGCCAGCAGCTTAGGATTGAGCGGGGGCTACGAGCAGTACTTC	CASSLGLSGGYEQYF
.	TRBJ2-3	many	TRBV20-1	TGCAGTGCTACCCCCCCCGGGGGGCTAACAGATACGCAGTATTTT	CSATPPGGLTDTQYF
TRBD1	TRBJ2-7	few	TRBV12-3/TRBV12-4	TGTGCCAGCAGTTTAGCTGGACAGGGAGAATACGAGCAGTACTTC	CASSLAGQGEYEQYF
TRBD1	TRBJ2-7	few	TRBV18	TGTGCCAGCTCACTAGACAGGGTCGGTGAGCAGTACTTC	CASSLDRVGEQYF
TRBD2	TRBJ2-1	.	TRBV20-1	TGCAGTGCTAGGGGGACTAGCGGGCTCGACAATGAGCAGTTCTTC	CSARGTSGLDNEQFF
.	TRBJ1-1	.	TRBV2	TGTGCCAGCAGTGAGGGCCGAGGGAACACTGAAGCTTTCTTT	CASSEGRGNTEAFF
TRBD1	TRBJ1-1	few	TRBV7-9	TGTGCCAGCAGCTTCATGACAGGGGGCAACACTGAAGCTTTCTTT	CASSFMTGGNTEAFF
.	TRBJ1-2	.	TRBV5-1	TGCGCCAGCAGCCAACAGGATAACTATGGCTACACCTTC	CASSQQDNYGYTF
.	TRBJ1-1	.	TRBV5-1	TGCGCCAGCAGTAACGGGTTTGGTACTGAAGCTTTCTTT	CASSNGFGTEAFF
.	TRBJ2-5	medium-sized	TRBV5-1	TGCGCCAGCAGCTTTAGGGCTGAAGAGACCCAGTACTTC	CASSFRAEETQYF
.	TRBJ1-1	few	TRBV25-1	TGTGCCAGCAGTGAGGCAGGTTCGAACACTGAAGCTTTCTTT	CASSEAGSNTEAFF
.	TRBJ2-1	few	TRBV29-1	TGCAGCGCTGGGACGGGTAGATGGTTCTTC	CSAGTGRWFF
.	TRBJ1-1	few	TRBV5-1	TGCGCCAGCAGCTTTGACCTTCGGAGGTTTACTGAAGCTTTCTTT	CASSFDLRRFTEAFF
.	TRBJ2-4	.	TRBV29-1	TGCAGCGTTGCAAGTCGACTGGGTAAAAACATTCAGTACTTC	CSVASRLGKNIQYF
.	TRBJ2-7	few	TRBV5-4	TGTGCCAGCAGCTTGTACGGGATCACCTACGAGCAGTACTTC	CASSLYGITYEQYF
.	TRBJ1-2	.	TRBV6-5	TGTGCCAGCAGTTATAACCCGGACCTCTTGGGCTACACCTTC	CASSYNPDLLGYTF